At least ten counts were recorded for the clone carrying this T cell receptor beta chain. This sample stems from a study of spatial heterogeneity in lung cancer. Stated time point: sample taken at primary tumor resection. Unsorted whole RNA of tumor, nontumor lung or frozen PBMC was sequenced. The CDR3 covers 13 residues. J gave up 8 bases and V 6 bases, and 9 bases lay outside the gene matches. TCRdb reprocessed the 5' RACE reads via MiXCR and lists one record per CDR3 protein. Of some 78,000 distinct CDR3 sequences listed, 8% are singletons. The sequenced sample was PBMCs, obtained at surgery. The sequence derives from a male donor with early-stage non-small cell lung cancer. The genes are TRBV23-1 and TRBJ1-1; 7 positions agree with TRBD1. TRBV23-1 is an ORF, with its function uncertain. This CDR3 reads CASREQGNLEAFF. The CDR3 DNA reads TGCGCCAGCAGAGAACAGGGGAACTTAGAAGCTTTCTTT.